The clone carrying this T cell receptor beta chain was seen repeatedly, ten times or more. This sample was taken from a study of blood T cell repertoires in COVID-19. Background on the study: Specimens from acute and convalescent COVID-19 originated in the United States, Italy and Spain. In each case, the material was cDNA or gDNA derived from T cells, B-cell-depleted T cells, or PBMCs.

Germline V gene lookup returns CDR1 SGHKS and CDR2 YYEKEE (reference sequence). The CDR3 contains 13 residues. V was clipped by 4 bases and J by 7 bases, with 12 bases between them. Study processing details: For nucleated cells, counts were estimated from reference gene primer amplification. Measured with immunoSEQ multiplex PCR; TCRdb has only the in-frame clones, and not every one. V and J calls and clone size follow that table, whereas D and trimming were derived from the DNA. The sample comprises roughly 100,000 clones, 60% to 80% of which are singletons, and more than 0.8% rests with the top ten.

Sequencing input: peripheral blood. This rearrangement joins TRBV5-5 to TRBJ1-5; D remains unclear. The clonotype comes from a human donor with acute or convalescent COVID-19. The donor label of this sample is uncertain. In nucleotides, the CDR3 is TGTGCCAGCAGCCCCGCTACGGGGCAGCCCCAGCATTTT. It specifies CASSPATGQPQHF. Full variable domain (outside the CDR3, taken from reference TRBV5-5 and TRBJ1-5): DAGVTQSPTHLIKTRGQQVTLRCSPISGHKSVSWYQQVLGQGPQFIFQYYEKEERGRGNFPDRFSARQFPNYSSELNVNALLLGDSALYLCASSPATGQPQHFGDGTRLSIL.